The 20 T cell receptor beta chains reported below all come from one sample, sequenced in a study of blood T cell repertoires in COVID-19. TCRdb's copy holds only in-frame clones and misses some; the assay was immunoSEQ multiplex PCR. The table records around 300,000 clones, over 75% of them present only once. The sequenced material came from PBMCs or T cells enriched from blood (not recorded which). These receptors were collected from a young woman who had recovered from COVID-19.

The chain recombines TRBV6-4 with TRBJ1-1, with TRBD1 matching over 9 bases. Germline CDR1 and CDR2: MRHNA and SNTAGT. V was pared by 6 bases and J by 5 bases, with 4 bases of the junction left unmatched. The CDR3 length is 13 residues. The CDR3 DNA reads TGTGCCAGCAGGGACAGGGGCGGTACTGAAGCTTTCTTT. This sequence encodes CASRDRGGTEAFF.

This chain uses TRBV6-1 with TRBJ1-1; D is ambiguous. Per germline, CDR1 MNHNS and CDR2 SASEGT. Trimming shortened V by 2 bases and J by 1 base, and 5 bases separated the two germline ends. This CDR3 is 13 amino acids long. DNA of the CDR3: TGTGCCAGCAGTGAAAACAGGAACACTGAAGCTTTCTTT. Its protein product is CASSENRNTEAFF.

In this sample, this clone turned up once. The chain employs TRBV3-1 (or the pseudogene TRBV3-2) and TRBJ1-2; D not resolved. Trimming removed 1 base at V and 5 bases at J, with 8 bases between. The CDR3 contains 13 residues. Germline lookup yields CDR1 LGHDT and CDR2 YNNKEL (reference sequence). CDR3 region: CASSQGTAYGYTF. CDR3 bases: TGTGCCAGCAGCCAAGGCACAGCTTATGGCTACACCTTC.

The chain couples TRBV10-3 to TRBJ2-7, with 7 bases lining up with TRBD2. Unmatched junction bases numbered 5, after V lost 3 bases and J lost 3 bases. Per the germline V gene, CDR1 is ENHRY and CDR2 is SYGVKD. The CDR3 is 14 residues long. The CDR3 spells CAISDSGPSYEQYF. The CDR3 DNA is TGTGCCATCAGTGATAGCGGGCCCAGCTACGAGCAGTACTTC.

The chain recombines TRBV21-1 with TRBJ2-2; TRBD1 reflects the table's D call only, with no check against the DNA. TRBV21-1 is marked as a pseudogene. The CDR3 covers 16 residues. CDR3 loop: CASSKSRGGESGELFF. The DNA for the CDR3 is TGTGCCAGCAGCAAAAGCAGGGGTGGTGAATCCGGGGAGCTGTTTTTT.

J is TRBJ2-7 and V is TRBV28; 9 nucleotides line up with TRBD1. Germline loops: CDR1 MDHEN, CDR2 SYDVKM. The CDR3 is 15 amino acids. J gave up 1 base and V 6 bases, and 7 bases lay outside the gene matches. The CDR3 region is CASSSGTGSSYEQYF. The CDR3 DNA reads TGTGCCAGCAGCTCCGGGACAGGGAGTTCCTACGAGCAGTACTTC.

CDR3 in DNA: TGTGCCAGCAGCGTAAAGACAGTGGGCGAGCAGTACTTC. Translated: CASSVKTVGEQYF. The rearrangement joins TRBV9 to TRBJ2-7, with D perhaps TRBD1 (5 bases). Germline CDR1 and CDR2: SGDLS and YYNGEE. CDR3 length: 13 residues. V dropped 1 base and J dropped 6 bases, with 11 bases sitting between them.

This chain links TRBV10-3 with TRBJ1-4; 12 bases line up with TRBD1. Germline V gene lookup returns CDR1 ENHRY and CDR2 SYGVKD. V lost 6 bases to trimming and J lost 5 bases; unmatched junction nucleotides: 4. This CDR3 has 15 amino acids. The CDR3 loop reads CAISGTGGENEKLFF. DNA of the CDR3: TGTGCCATCAGCGGGACAGGGGGCGAAAATGAAAAACTGTTTTTT.

Details on this clone: Relative to the germline gene, one junction end is altered; a read error may explain this. This sequence joins TRBV5-4 and TRBJ2-3; D may be TRBD1 (5 bases). Germline CDR1 reads SGHNT; CDR2 reads YYREEE (reference sequence). The length of the CDR3 is 14 residues. CDR3 sequence: CTSSLGRATDTQYF. For the CDR3, the DNA is TGTACCAGCAGCTTGGGCAGGGCCACAGATACGCAGTATTTT.

The chain carries TRBV28 and TRBJ1-1, with 7 bases aligning to TRBD1. Looked up from germline, CDR1 is MDHEN and CDR2 is SYDVKM. V was clipped by 5 bases and J by 1 base; unmatched bases: 7. The CDR3 spans 15 residues. For the CDR3, the DNA is TGTGCCAGCAGTAGCCCTGACAGGGAGAACACTGAAGCTTTCTTT. Translated: CASSSPDRENTEAFF.

The rearrangement uses TRBV3-1 (or the pseudogene TRBV3-2) and TRBJ2-3; D is uncertain. The V end lost 3 bases, the J end lost 5 bases, and 9 bases lay between the germline ends. CDR3 size: 13 residues. Germline assignment: CDR1 LGHDT and CDR2 YNNKEL (reference sequence). CDR3 sequence reads: CASSQFIKDTQYF. The CDR3 bases are TGTGCCAGCAGCCAGTTTATTAAAGATACGCAGTATTTT.

The CDR3 DNA reads TGTGCCAGCTCCTACAGTCGGGGGACCACAGATACGCAGTATTTT. This translates into CASSYSRGTTDTQYF. The genes are TRBV18 and TRBJ2-3; D may be TRBD2 (6 bases). CDR3 length equals 15 residues. Germline loops: CDR1 KGHSH, CDR2 LQKENI. The V and J ends lost 6 bases and 2 bases respectively, with 15 bases between them.

This clone occurred once. J is TRBJ2-1 and V is TRBV3-1 (or the pseudogene TRBV3-2); 7 nucleotides align to TRBD2. The germline V gene encodes CDR1 LGHDT and CDR2 YNNKEL (reference sequence). After removal of 0 bases from V and 8 bases from J, the junction contained 10 bases not matched to a gene. CDR3 length equals 16 residues. The CDR3: CASSQDLSGVWDEQFF. The CDR3 DNA reads TGTGCCAGCAGCCAAGATCTAAGCGGGGTGTGGGATGAGCAGTTCTTC.

The rearrangement uses TRBV27 and TRBJ2-3; 8 bases map to TRBD1. The CDR3 totals 15 residues. Germline-derived CDR1 and CDR2 are MNHEY and SMNVEV (reference sequence). With 7 bases clipped from V and 5 bases from J, the junction kept 11 bases outside the gene matches. Here the CDR3 reads CASTNVGQGGDTQYF. Written as DNA, the CDR3 is TGTGCCAGCACTAACGTAGGACAGGGAGGAGATACGCAGTATTTT.

The chain links TRBV11-2 to TRBJ1-1, with TRBD1 as a possible D gene (5 bases). The CDR3 length is 14 residues. V dropped 3 bases and J dropped 6 bases, with 14 bases sitting between them. Germline V gives CDR1 SGHAT, CDR2 FQNNGV. The CDR3: CASSFRRGGAEAFF. The CDR3 nucleotides are TGTGCCAGCAGCTTTCGGAGGGGTGGTGCTGAAGCTTTCTTT.

The gene calls are TRBV7-2 and TRBJ2-3; possibly TRBD1 for D (6 bases). The V gene lost 5 bases and the J gene lost 0 bases, with 12 bases spanning the gap. Germline CDR1 SGHTA, CDR2 FQGNSA. The CDR3 loop spans 15 amino acids. CDR3 residues: CASSPGQFSTDTQYF. The CDR3 DNA reads TGTGCCAGCAGCCCCGGACAGTTTAGCACAGATACGCAGTATTTT.

The chain has TRBV6-5 and TRBJ2-7, with TRBD2 matching over 8 bases. CDR1 and CDR2 (germline): MNHEY, SVGAGI. V shed 6 bases and J 4 bases; nucleotides not matched to a gene: 8. The CDR3 covers 14 residues. The CDR3 sequence is CASSPTSALYEQYF. The CDR3 DNA is TGTGCCAGCAGCCCGACTAGCGCTTTGTACGAGCAGTACTTC.

V is TRBV19 and J is TRBJ1-1, with TRBD1 matching over 8 bases. V trimming: 3 bases; J trimming: 7 bases; junction bases outside the gene matches: 22. CDR3 length: 19 amino acids. The germline V gene encodes CDR1 LNHDA and CDR2 SQIVND (reference sequence). In nucleotides, the CDR3 is TGTGCCAGTAGTATTGAGGGCCGGGGCTTGGACAGGGAGCTTGATGAAGCTTTCTTT. This gives the protein CASSIEGRGLDRELDEAFF.

The gene calls are TRBV6-5 and TRBJ1-5, with TRBD1 matching 7 bases. This CDR3 has 14 residues. Germline V lookup: CDR1 MNHEY, CDR2 SVGAGI. J gave up 3 bases and V 8 bases, and 7 bases lay outside the gene matches. The CDR3 protein is CASYSGQHNQPQHF. The CDR3 DNA follows: TGTGCCAGCTACTCGGGACAGCACAATCAGCCCCAGCATTTT.

This clone was seen at least ten times. J is TRBJ2-5 and V is TRBV7-6; no reliable D call. V dropped 1 base and J dropped 1 base, with 10 bases sitting between them. There are 15 residues in the CDR3. Looked up from germline, CDR1 is SGHVS and CDR2 is FNYEAQ. The CDR3 DNA is TGTGCCAGCAGCTTAGAACCCCAACTCCAAGAGACCCAGTACTTC. It encodes CASSLEPQLQETQYF.